These 20 T cell receptor beta chains originate from one sample sequenced in a study of beta chain features in type 1 diabetes. As every portion of the isolated RNA was reverse transcribed, the sequencing read expressed TCRB transcripts. The repertoire was sequenced with immunoSEQ multiplex PCR; TCRdb's copy has only in-frame clones and lacks some. The sample includes roughly 500,000 clones, over 10% of them seen just once. The sample taken for sequencing was naive CD4+ T cells from blood. The receptors here all came from a woman between 18 and 29 years old in good health.

This clone was recorded only once. The chain uses TRBV7-2 and TRBJ2-3; D might be TRBD1 or TRBD2, each matching 5 bases. Deletions cut 4 bases from V and 8 bases from J, with 13 bases between. This CDR3 comprises 13 residues. Germline CDR1 and CDR2: SGHTA and FQGNSA. The CDR3 is CASSYQPGGTQYF. CDR3 nucleotides: TGTGCCAGCAGCTACCAACCTGGGGGTACGCAGTATTTT.

This chain uses TRBV16 with TRBJ2-1; D is perhaps TRBD2 (5 bases). In germline, CDR1 is KGHSY, CDR2 FQNENV. The CDR3 has 11 amino acids. The V and J ends lost 4 bases and 11 bases respectively, with 9 bases between them. The CDR3 DNA reads TGTGCCAGCAGCCCCGCCGGGAAGCAGTTCTTC. This sequence encodes CASSPAGKQFF.

There are a few counts of this clone. The chain has TRBV5-6 and TRBJ2-7; TRBD1 aligns across 10 bases. CDR1 and CDR2 from the germline V gene are SGHDT and YYEEEE. With V trimmed by 0 bases and J by 4 bases, 7 bases remained unmatched. The CDR3 consists of 16 residues. CDR3 residues: CASSLVGGTGDYEQYF. The CDR3 bases are TGTGCCAGCAGCTTGGTCGGCGGGACAGGGGATTACGAGCAGTACTTC. Variable domain in full (rest from reference TRBV5-6 and TRBJ2-7): DAGVTQSPTHLIKTRGQQVTLRCSPKSGHDTVSWYQQALGQGPQFIFQYYEEEERQRGNFPDRFSGHQFPNYSSELNVNALLLGDSALYLCASSLVGGTGDYEQYFGPGTRLTVT.

This clone has just a few counts. The chain is built from TRBV23-1 and TRBJ1-3; D unresolved. TRBV23-1 is given ORF status, its function remaining uncertain. V was clipped by 3 bases and J by 0 bases, with 12 bases between them. The CDR3 runs 16 residues. For the CDR3, the DNA is TGCGCCAGCAGTCACCCGACGGAAAGCTCTGGAAACACCATATATTTT. This translates into CASSHPTESSGNTIYF.

The CDR3 region is CAISAGQAGTGELFF. The CDR3 bases are TGTGCCATCAGTGCAGGACAGGCGGGCACCGGGGAGCTGTTTTTT. The rearrangement links TRBV10-3 to TRBJ2-2; 7 bases are shared with TRBD1. This CDR3 has 15 residues. V lost 4 bases, J lost 4 bases, and 6 bases stayed unmatched. Germline V gene lookup returns CDR1 ENHRY and CDR2 SYGVKD.

The chain couples TRBV7-2 to TRBJ2-2; the D is unclear. Trimming cost V 3 bases and J 5 bases, with 13 bases left between them. The CDR3 has 15 residues. CDR1 and CDR2 (germline): SGHTA, FQGNSA. CDR3 DNA: TGTGCCAGCAGCTTCGTCACCGCGAGTACCGGGGAGCTGTTTTTT. Translated: CASSFVTASTGELFF.

This clone was counted a few times. The chain is built from TRBV7-2 and TRBJ1-2, with a tentative D call TRBD1 (6 bases). The CDR3 runs to 13 residues. Trimming removed 3 bases from V and 8 bases from J, with 13 bases in between. The germline V gene encodes CDR1 SGHTA and CDR2 FQGNSA. Here the CDR3 reads CASSFQGIEGYTF. CDR3 nucleotides: TGTGCCAGCAGCTTCCAGGGGATAGAGGGCTACACCTTC.

There are a few counts of this clone. This chain connects TRBV10-3 to TRBJ1-1; no clear D. Trimming took off 0 bases at V and 0 bases at J, with 8 bases between the two ends. The CDR3 has 15 residues. Germline V gene lookup returns CDR1 ENHRY and CDR2 SYGVKD. CDR3 coding DNA: TGTGCCATCAGTGAGTCAGGGCAGTTGAACACTGAAGCTTTCTTT. Its translation: CAISESGQLNTEAFF.

The chain is built from TRBV11-2 and TRBJ2-7, with 10 bases identical to TRBD2. This CDR3 has 15 residues. The ends lost 5 bases at V and 1 base at J; junction bases unmatched: 5. The germline gives CDR1 SGHAT, CDR2 FQNNGV. This chain's CDR3 is CASSNLAGVSYEQYV. The CDR3 nucleotides are TGTGCCAGCAGCAACCTAGCGGGGGTGTCCTACGAGCAGTACGTC.

The genes are TRBV23-1 and TRBJ1-4; no firm D call. TRBV23-1 is reported as an ORF; its role is uncertain. Trimming shortened V by 11 bases and J by 7 bases, and 5 bases separated the two germline ends. This CDR3 has 9 amino acids. CDR3 bases: TGCGCCGATCGTGAAAAACTGTTTTTT. Translating it yields CADREKLFF.

The sample holds a few counts of this clone. The chain links TRBV2 to TRBJ1-2; no clear D. Trimming removed 6 bases from V and 2 bases from J, with 13 bases in between. The CDR3 is 14 amino acids. The germline V gene encodes CDR1 SNHLY and CDR2 FYNNEI. CDR3 in amino acids: CASSPVVANYGYTF. In DNA, the CDR3 is TGTGCCAGCAGCCCGGTAGTAGCAAACTATGGCTACACCTTC.

This chain uses TRBV15 with TRBJ2-6, with D tentatively TRBD1 (5 bases). The V and J ends lost 8 bases and 3 bases respectively, with 14 bases between them. The CDR3 length is 15 residues. CDR1 and CDR2 from the germline V gene are LNHNV and YYDKDF (reference sequence). For the CDR3, the DNA is TGTGCCACCGGTCAGGGCGAGATTGGGGCCAACGTCCTGACTTTC. Its protein product is CATGQGEIGANVLTF.

This clone occurred a few times. The chain's CDR3 is CASSQASGGHTDTQYF. As DNA, the CDR3 is TGTGCCAGCAGCCAAGCTAGCGGGGGGCACACAGATACGCAGTATTTT. The chain combines TRBV4-2 with TRBJ2-3; 11 bases agree with TRBD2. There are 16 residues in the CDR3. CDR1 LGHNA and CDR2 YNFKEQ come from the germline V gene. The V gene end was trimmed by 1 base and the J gene end by 2 bases; junction bases not matched to a gene: 2.

Concerning this clone itself: The junction departs from the called germline gene at one end, perhaps through a read error. Here the CDR3 reads CASSQVASGVSENF. The CDR3 region has the DNA TGTGCCAGCAGCCAAGTCGCTAGCGGGGTCTCGGAAAACTTC. The gene calls are TRBV4-2 and TRBJ2-5; 9 bases align to TRBD2. Germline CDR1 LGHNA, CDR2 YNFKEQ. There are 14 residues in the CDR3.

The DNA of the CDR3 is TGTGCCAGTAGTATGGGACTCGGCTGGACCCAGTACTTC. Amino acid sequence: CASSMGLGWTQYF. This chain connects TRBV19 to TRBJ2-5; maybe TRBD2 (6 bases). Germline loops: CDR1 LNHDA, CDR2 SQIVND (reference sequence). The CDR3 has 13 residues. Trimming left V 3 bases short and J 7 bases short, with 12 bases between. The full variable domain, its missing parts supplied by reference TRBV19 and TRBJ2-5, is DGGITQSPKYLFRKEGQNVTLSCEQNLNHDAMYWYRQDPGQGLRLIYYSQIVNDFQKGDIAEGYSVSREKKESFPLTVTSAQKNPTAFYLCASSMGLGWTQYFGPGTRLLVL.

This clone was seen a few times. The J gene is TRBJ2-3, the V gene TRBV5-4, with a possible D match to TRBD2 (5 bases). The CDR3 runs to 16 residues. V lost 0 bases, J lost 0 bases, and 11 bases lay in between. CDR1 is SGHNT, CDR2 YYREEE, per germline (reference sequence). The CDR3 loop is CASSLGERSSTDTQYF. In nucleotides, the CDR3 is TGTGCCAGCAGCTTGGGGGAGCGATCTAGCACAGATACGCAGTATTTT.

The rearrangement joins TRBV19 to TRBJ1-2; TRBD1 might be the D (5 bases). Germline V lookup: CDR1 LNHDA, CDR2 SQIVND (reference sequence). The ends were cut back, 9 bases at V and 4 bases at J, with 15 bases in the middle. The CDR3 runs to 13 residues. Written as DNA, the CDR3 is TGTGCCAGCCGGGACCTAGGGAGCTATGGCTACACCTTC. Translation gives CASRDLGSYGYTF.

The chain is built from TRBV7-8 and TRBJ2-5; D tentatively fits TRBD1 or TRBD2 (5 bases each). The length of the CDR3 is 14 residues. Trimming took 1 base from V and 9 from J, leaving 15 bases between them. CDR1 and CDR2 (germline): SGHVS, FQNEAQ. CDR3 loop: CASSLGRGPWSQYF. CDR3 nucleotide sequence: TGTGCCAGCAGCTTAGGTCGGGGACCCTGGTCCCAGTACTTC.

Only a few counts were recorded for this clone. This may be a read error: a much more frequent sequence differs by one nucleotide. The J gene is TRBJ2-1, the V gene TRBV11-3; no reliable D call. The CDR3 totals 11 residues. V gave up 1 base and J gave up 6 bases, with 1 base separating them. CDR1 is SGHNT and CDR2 is YENEEA in the germline V gene. CDR3 sequence reads: CASSLANEQFF. CDR3 in DNA: TGTGCCAGCAGCTTAGCCAATGAGCAGTTCTTC. The complete variable domain, with remaining parts taken from reference TRBV11-3 and TRBJ2-1, reads EAGVVQSPRYKIIEKKQPVAFWCNPISGHNTLYWYLQNLGQGPELLIRYENEEAVDDSQLPKDRFSAERLKGVDSTLKIQPAELGDSAVYLCASSLANEQFFGPGTRLTVL.

V and J are TRBV7-7 and TRBJ2-3; D gene uncertain. The CDR3 runs 13 residues. Per the germline V gene, CDR1 is SSHAT and CDR2 is FNYEAQ (reference sequence). V lost 2 bases, J lost 3 bases, and 6 bases lay in between. The CDR3 sequence is CASSLQETDTQYF. The CDR3 region has the DNA TGTGCCAGCAGCTTACAGGAGACAGATACGCAGTATTTT.